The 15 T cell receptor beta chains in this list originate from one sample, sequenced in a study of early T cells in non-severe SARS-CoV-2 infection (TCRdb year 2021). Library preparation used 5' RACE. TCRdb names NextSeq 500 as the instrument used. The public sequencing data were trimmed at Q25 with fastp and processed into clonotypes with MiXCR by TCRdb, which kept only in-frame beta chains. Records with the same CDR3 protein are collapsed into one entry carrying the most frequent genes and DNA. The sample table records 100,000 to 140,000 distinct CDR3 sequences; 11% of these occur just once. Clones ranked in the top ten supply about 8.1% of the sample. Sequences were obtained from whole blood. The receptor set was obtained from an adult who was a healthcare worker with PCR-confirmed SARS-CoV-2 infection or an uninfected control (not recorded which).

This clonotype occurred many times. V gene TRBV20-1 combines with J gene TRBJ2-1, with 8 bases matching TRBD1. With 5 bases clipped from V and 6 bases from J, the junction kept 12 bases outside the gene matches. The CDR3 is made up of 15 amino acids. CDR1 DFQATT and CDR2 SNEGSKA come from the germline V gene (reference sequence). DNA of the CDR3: TGCAGTGCTTCACGACGGGACAGGCGGGTCAATGAGCAGTTCTTC. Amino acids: CSASRRDRRVNEQFF.

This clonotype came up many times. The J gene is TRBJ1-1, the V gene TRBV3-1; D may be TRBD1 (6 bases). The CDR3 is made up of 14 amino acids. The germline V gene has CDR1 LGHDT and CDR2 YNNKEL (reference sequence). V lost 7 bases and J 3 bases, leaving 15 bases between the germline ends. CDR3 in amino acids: CASINSDRHTEAFF. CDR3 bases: TGTGCCAGCATCAATTCAGACAGGCACACTGAAGCTTTCTTT.

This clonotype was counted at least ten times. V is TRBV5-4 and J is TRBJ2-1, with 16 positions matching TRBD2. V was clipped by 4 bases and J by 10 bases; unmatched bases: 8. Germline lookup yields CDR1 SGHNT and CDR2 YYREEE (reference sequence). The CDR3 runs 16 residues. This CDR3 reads CASSPGTSGRAGEQFF. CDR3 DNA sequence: TGTGCCAGCAGCCCAGGGACTAGCGGGAGGGCCGGGGAGCAGTTCTTC.

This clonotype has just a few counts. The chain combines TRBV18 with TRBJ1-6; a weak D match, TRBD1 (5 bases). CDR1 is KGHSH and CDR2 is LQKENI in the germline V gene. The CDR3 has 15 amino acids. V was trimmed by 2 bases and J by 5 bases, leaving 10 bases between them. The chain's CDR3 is CASSPGTNHNSPLHF. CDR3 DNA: TGTGCCAGCTCACCAGGGACGAACCATAATTCACCCCTCCACTTT.

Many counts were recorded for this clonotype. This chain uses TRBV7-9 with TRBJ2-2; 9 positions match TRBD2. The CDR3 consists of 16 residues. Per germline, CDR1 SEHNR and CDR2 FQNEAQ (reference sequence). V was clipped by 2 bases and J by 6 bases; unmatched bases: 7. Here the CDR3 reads CASSLTSGRSAGELFF. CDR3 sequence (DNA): TGTGCCAGCAGCTTAACGAGCGGGAGGTCGGCCGGGGAGCTGTTTTTT.

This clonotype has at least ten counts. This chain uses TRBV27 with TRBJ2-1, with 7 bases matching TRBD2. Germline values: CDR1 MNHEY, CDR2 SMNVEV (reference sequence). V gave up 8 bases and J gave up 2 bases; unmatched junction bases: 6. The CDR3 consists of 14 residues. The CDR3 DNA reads TGTGCCAGCGCTGGGGACTACACCTACAATGAGCAGTTCTTC. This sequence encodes CASAGDYTYNEQFF.

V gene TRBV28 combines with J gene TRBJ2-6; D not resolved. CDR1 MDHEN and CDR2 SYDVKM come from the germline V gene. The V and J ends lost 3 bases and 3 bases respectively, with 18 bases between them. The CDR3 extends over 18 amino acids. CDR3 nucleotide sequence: TGTGCCAGCAGTTTTCAGTTCCCCCTGTTGGATGGGGCCAACGTCCTGACTTTC. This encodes CASSFQFPLLDGANVLTF.

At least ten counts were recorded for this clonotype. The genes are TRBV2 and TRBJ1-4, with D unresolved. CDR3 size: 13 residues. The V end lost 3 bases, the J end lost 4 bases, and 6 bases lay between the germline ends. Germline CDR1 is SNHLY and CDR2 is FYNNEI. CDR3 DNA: TGTGCCAGCAGTGAGAGCGGTAATGAAAAACTGTTTTTT. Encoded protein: CASSESGNEKLFF.

Here the CDR3 DNA reads TGCAGCGTTGCTCGGGACAGGGGGTCAGAGACCCAGTACTTC. It specifies CSVARDRGSETQYF. V and J are TRBV29-1 and TRBJ2-5; the match to TRBD1 covers 11 bases. CDR1 and CDR2 from the germline V gene are SQVTM and ANQGSEA. CDR3 length: 14 amino acids. J gave up 4 bases and V 4 bases, and 5 bases lay outside the gene matches.

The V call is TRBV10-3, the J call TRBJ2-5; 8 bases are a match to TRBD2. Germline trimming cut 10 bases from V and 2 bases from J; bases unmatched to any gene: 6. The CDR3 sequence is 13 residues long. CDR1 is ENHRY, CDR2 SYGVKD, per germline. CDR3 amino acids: CATQAGAQETQYF. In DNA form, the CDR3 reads TGTGCCACACAAGCGGGAGCTCAAGAGACCCAGTACTTC.

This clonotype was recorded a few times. CDR3 in DNA: TGTGCCAGCAGCCCACAGGGATCGAGGGAAAAACTGTTTTTT. This sequence encodes CASSPQGSREKLFF. J is TRBJ1-4 and V is TRBV12-3 or TRBV12-4, with D perhaps matching TRBD1 (6 bases). The CDR3 has 14 amino acids. V shed 6 bases and J shed 8 bases, with 16 bases lying between them.

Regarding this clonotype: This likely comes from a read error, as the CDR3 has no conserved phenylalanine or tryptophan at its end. The CDR3 region is CASSFTGDYNEQFI. For the CDR3, the DNA is TGTGCCAGCAGTTTCACCGGCGACTACAATGAGCAGTTCATC. The chain uses TRBV6-2 or TRBV6-3 and TRBJ2-1; no definite D call. V was shortened by 4 bases and J by 3 bases, with 10 bases between the two germline ends. The CDR3 is made up of 14 amino acids. Germline-derived CDR1 and CDR2 are MNHEY and SVGEGT.

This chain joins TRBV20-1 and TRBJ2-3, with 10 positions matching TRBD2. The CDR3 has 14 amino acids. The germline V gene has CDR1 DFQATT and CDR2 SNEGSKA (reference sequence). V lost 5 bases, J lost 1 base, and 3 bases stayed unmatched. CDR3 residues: CSAEGLAGTDTQYF. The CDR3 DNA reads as TGCAGTGCTGAAGGACTAGCGGGCACAGATACGCAGTATTTT.

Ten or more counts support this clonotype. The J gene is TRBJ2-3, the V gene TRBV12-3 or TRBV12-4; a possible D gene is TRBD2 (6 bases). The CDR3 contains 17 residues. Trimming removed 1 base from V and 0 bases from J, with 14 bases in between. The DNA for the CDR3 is TGTGCCAGCAGTTTAGATAAGGCGGGACCTAGCACAGATACGCAGTATTTT. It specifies CASSLDKAGPSTDTQYF.

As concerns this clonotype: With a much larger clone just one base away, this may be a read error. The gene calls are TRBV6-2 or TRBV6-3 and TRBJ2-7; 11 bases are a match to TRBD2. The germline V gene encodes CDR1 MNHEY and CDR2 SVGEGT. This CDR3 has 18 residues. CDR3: CASNYPPIAGGPRGEQYF. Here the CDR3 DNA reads TGTGCCAGCAATTACCCTCCCATAGCGGGAGGGCCGCGCGGCGAGCAGTACTTC.